One sample yielded the 14 T cell receptor beta chains listed below, sequenced in a study of identical twins. From the 5' RACE reads, TCRdb called clonotypes with MiXCR, one entry per CDR3 protein. In the table there are about 530,000 distinct CDR3 sequences, around 22% of which are singletons. The same sample was also studied in work on yellow fever vaccine responses in identical twins.

Input material: CD4+ T cells sorted from blood. These receptor sequences come from a woman aged 18-29 years in good health.

This clonotype has more than one count but fewer than ten. The rearrangement links TRBV27 to TRBJ2-3; D gene uncertain. Trimming cost V 5 bases and J 0 bases, with 9 bases left between them. The CDR3 is 14 amino acids. Germline loops: CDR1 MNHEY, CDR2 SMNVEV (reference sequence). This CDR3 is CASSRGASTDTQYF. CDR3 bases: TGTGCCAGCAGTAGAGGAGCGAGCACAGATACGCAGTATTTT.

The chain couples TRBV12-3 or TRBV12-4 to TRBJ2-3, with D uncertain. Trimming cost V 2 bases and J 3 bases, with 15 bases left between them. The CDR3 is made up of 16 amino acids. In nucleotides, the CDR3 is TGTGCCAGCAGTTTATTGGGCCTGCAACTAACAGATACGCAGTATTTT. Translating gives CASSLLGLQLTDTQYF.

This clonotype has more than one count but fewer than ten. V is TRBV12-3 or TRBV12-4 and J is TRBJ2-7; perhaps TRBD1 as D (7 bases). With 10 bases removed from V and 2 bases from J, the gap between germline ends came to 18 bases. The CDR3 is made up of 14 amino acids. The CDR3: CATARQGLTYEQYF. The CDR3 DNA reads TGTGCCACCGCCCGACAGGGACTTACCTACGAGCAGTACTTC.

This clonotype came up once. This chain joins TRBV6-5 and TRBJ1-4, with 10 nucleotides matching TRBD1. Losses at the gene ends were 2 bases for V and 8 bases for J; bases not matched to a gene: 5. This CDR3 comprises 15 residues. Per germline, CDR1 MNHEY and CDR2 SVGAGI. The CDR3 sequence: CASSYRQGAQEKLFF. The CDR3 coding sequence is TGTGCCAGCAGTTACCGACAGGGGGCTCAAGAAAAACTGTTTTTT.

In this sample, this clonotype turned up a few times. The chain has TRBV10-3 and TRBJ1-1; 7 bases align to TRBD1. J was trimmed by 9 bases and V by 6 bases; bases with no gene match: 10. The CDR3 is made up of 13 amino acids. Germline V gene data show CDR1 as ENHRY and CDR2 as SYGVKD. In nucleotides, the CDR3 is TGTGCCATCAGGACGGGACAGTTTACTAAAGCTTTCTTT. Translating gives CAIRTGQFTKAFF.

This clonotype appeared many times. V gene TRBV7-8 combines with J gene TRBJ1-1, with D possibly being TRBD1 (6 bases). The CDR3 runs to 15 residues. The germline gives CDR1 SGHVS, CDR2 FQNEAQ. Deletions cut 1 base from V and 5 bases from J, with 14 bases between. CDR3 region: CASSLGQGRGTEAFF. The CDR3 DNA is TGTGCCAGCAGCTTAGGGCAGGGAAGGGGGACTGAAGCTTTCTTT.

This clonotype was detected a few times. The chain carries TRBV6-5 and TRBJ2-7, with D maybe TRBD1 (6 bases). V was clipped by 4 bases and J by 1 base, with 8 bases between them. The CDR3 sequence is 13 residues long. Germline CDR1 and CDR2: MNHEY and SVGAGI. In DNA form, the CDR3 reads TGTGCCAGCAGTTGGACAGAGTCCTACGAGCAGTACTTC. It specifies CASSWTESYEQYF.

This clonotype has only a few counts. The rearrangement links TRBV20-1 to TRBJ2-7; 9 bases are a match to TRBD1. V was clipped by 6 bases and J by 6 bases; unmatched bases: 12. CDR1 DFQATT and CDR2 SNEGSKA come from the germline V gene (reference sequence). This CDR3 spans 14 amino acids. Here the CDR3 reads CSARPTGTGSEQYF. The CDR3 bases are TGCAGTGCCAGACCCACCGGGACAGGGTCCGAGCAGTACTTC.

In its sample, this clonotype was seen a few times. V gene TRBV20-1 combines with J gene TRBJ2-1; TRBD2 matches at 11 bases. In germline, CDR1 is DFQATT, CDR2 SNEGSKA (reference sequence). V lost 5 bases, J lost 2 bases, and 11 bases stayed unmatched. This CDR3 comprises 17 residues. CDR3 amino acids: CSAPTISGGEPYNEQFF. The CDR3 DNA follows: TGCAGTGCTCCCACCATTAGCGGGGGGGAACCCTACAATGAGCAGTTCTTC.

This clonotype appeared a few times. V usage is TRBV12-3 or TRBV12-4 and J usage is TRBJ2-1; D is tentatively TRBD1 or TRBD2 (6 bases each). The CDR3 extends over 14 amino acids. Trimming cost V 7 bases and J 7 bases, with 17 bases left between them. The CDR3 nucleotides read TGTGCCAGCATTCAGGGGCGGGATTGGAATGAGCAGTTCTTC. This sequence encodes CASIQGRDWNEQFF.

The chain is built from TRBV3-1 and TRBJ1-1; 7 bases fit TRBD1. Trimming at V came to 1 base and at J to 4 bases, leaving 9 bases not matched to a gene. CDR3 length: 16 amino acids. The germline CDR1 and CDR2 sequences are LGHDT and YNNKEL (reference sequence). The CDR3 bases are TGTGCCAGCAGCCAAGGCCCCCCGACAGGGTTCACTGAAGCTTTCTTT. Translating it yields CASSQGPPTGFTEAFF.

This chain connects TRBV28 to TRBJ2-3, with 10 bases aligning to TRBD2. The CDR3 length is 15 residues. V shed 8 bases, J shed 4 bases, and the junction held 9 bases outside the gene matches. CDR1 and CDR2 from the germline V gene are MDHEN and SYDVKM. The CDR3 bases are TGTGCCAGCTTGAGCGGGAGGGCCCGAGCAGATACGCAGTATTTT. The encoded protein is CASLSGRARADTQYF. Full variable domain (missing parts from reference TRBV28 and TRBJ2-3): DVKVTQSSRYLVKRTGEKVFLECVQDMDHENMFWYRQDPGLGLRLIYFSYDVKMKEKGDIPEGYSVSREKKERFSLILESASTNQTSMYLCASLSGRARADTQYFGPGTRLTVL.

This chain connects TRBV20-1 to TRBJ1-2, with D unclear. The V end lost 0 bases, the J end lost 0 bases, and 14 bases lay between the germline ends. Germline V gene lookup returns CDR1 DFQATT and CDR2 SNEGSKA (reference sequence). The CDR3 spans 16 residues. The DNA for the CDR3 is TGCAGTGCTAGAGATAAAGACGGGTTTACTAACTATGGCTACACCTTC. Residues: CSARDKDGFTNYGYTF.

The V call is TRBV3-1, the J call TRBJ2-5; D gene ambiguous. Germline values: CDR1 LGHDT, CDR2 YNNKEL (reference sequence). The V end was cut by 0 bases, the J end by 5 bases, with 13 bases between. This CDR3 contains 15 residues. Written as DNA, the CDR3 is TGTGCCAGCAGCCAAGATTTGTGGTTCTCGGAGACCCAGTACTTC. This gives the protein CASSQDLWFSETQYF.